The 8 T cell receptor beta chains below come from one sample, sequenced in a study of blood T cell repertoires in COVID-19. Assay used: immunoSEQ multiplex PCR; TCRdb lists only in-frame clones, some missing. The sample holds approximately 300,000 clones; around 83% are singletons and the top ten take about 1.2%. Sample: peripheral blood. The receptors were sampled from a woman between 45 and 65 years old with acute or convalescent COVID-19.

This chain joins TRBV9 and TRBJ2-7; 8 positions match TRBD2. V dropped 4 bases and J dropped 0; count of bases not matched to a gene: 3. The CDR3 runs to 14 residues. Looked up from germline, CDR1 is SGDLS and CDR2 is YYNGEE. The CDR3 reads CASSSGGSSYEQYF. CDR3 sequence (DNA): TGTGCCAGCAGCTCGGGAGGGAGCTCCTACGAGCAGTACTTC. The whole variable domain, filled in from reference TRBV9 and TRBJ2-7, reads DSGVTQTPKHLITATGQRVTLRCSPRSGDLSVYWYQQSLDQGLQFLIQYYNGEERAKGNILERFSAQQFPDLHSELNLSSLELGDSALYFCASSSGGSSYEQYFGPGTRLTVT.

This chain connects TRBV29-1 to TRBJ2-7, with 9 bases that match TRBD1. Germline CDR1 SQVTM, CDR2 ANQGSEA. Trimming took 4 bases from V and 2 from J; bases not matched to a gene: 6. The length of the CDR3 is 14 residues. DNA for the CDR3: TGCAGCGTTGTAATCGGACAGGGGACCTACGAGCAGTACGTC. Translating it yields CSVVIGQGTYEQYV.

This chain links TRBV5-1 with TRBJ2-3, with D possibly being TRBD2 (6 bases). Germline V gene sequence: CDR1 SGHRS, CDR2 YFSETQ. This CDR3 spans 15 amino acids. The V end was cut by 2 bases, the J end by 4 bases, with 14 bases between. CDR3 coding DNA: TGCGCCAGCAGCTTTGATCCGGGGGTGTCAGATACGCAGTATTTT. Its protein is CASSFDPGVSDTQYF.

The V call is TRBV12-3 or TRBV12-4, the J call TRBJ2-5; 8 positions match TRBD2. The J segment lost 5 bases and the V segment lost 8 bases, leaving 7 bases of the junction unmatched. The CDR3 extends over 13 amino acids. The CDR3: CASAGLGGETQYF. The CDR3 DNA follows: TGTGCCAGCGCGGGACTAGGTGGCGAGACCCAGTACTTC.

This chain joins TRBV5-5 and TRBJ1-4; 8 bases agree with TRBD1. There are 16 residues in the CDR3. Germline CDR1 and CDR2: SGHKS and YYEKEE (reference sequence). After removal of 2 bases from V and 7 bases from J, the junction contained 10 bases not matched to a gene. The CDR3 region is CASSLHPRGLSEKLFF. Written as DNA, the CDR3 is TGTGCCAGCAGCTTACATCCCAGGGGGCTTAGTGAAAAACTGTTTTTT.

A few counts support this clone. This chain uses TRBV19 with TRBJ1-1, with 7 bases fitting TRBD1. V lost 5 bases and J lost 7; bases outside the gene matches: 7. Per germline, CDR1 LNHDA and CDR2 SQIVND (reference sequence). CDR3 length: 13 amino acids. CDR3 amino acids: CASSATGKDEAFF. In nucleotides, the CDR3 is TGTGCCAGTAGTGCGACAGGGAAGGATGAAGCTTTCTTT.

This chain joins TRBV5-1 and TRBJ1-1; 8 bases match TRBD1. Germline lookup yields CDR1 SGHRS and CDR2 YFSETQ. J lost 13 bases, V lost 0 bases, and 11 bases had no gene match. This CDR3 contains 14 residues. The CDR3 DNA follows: TGCGCCAGCAGCTTGGAACCTTCGGGACAGGTCCTTTTCTTT. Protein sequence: CASSLEPSGQVLFF.

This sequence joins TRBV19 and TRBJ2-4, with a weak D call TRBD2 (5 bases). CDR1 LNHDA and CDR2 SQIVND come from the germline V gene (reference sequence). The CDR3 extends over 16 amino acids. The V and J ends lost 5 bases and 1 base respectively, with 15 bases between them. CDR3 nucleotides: TGTGCCAGTAGTGAAGTCGGAGGCCGGGCCAAAAACATTCAGTACTTC. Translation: CASSEVGGRAKNIQYF.